A single T cell receptor (beta chain) is shown here with its context. Only a few counts were recorded for this clonotype. The antigen it binds to is not known. Within one base of it there is no much larger clone, and no base qualities were kept. The sample was run on an Illumina NovaSeq 6000. Synthesis of TCR cDNA relied on 5'RACE template switching, a step that introduced a universal primer site along with unique molecular identifiers. cDNA synthesis was primed from both the TCR alpha and TCR beta constant segments. Library amplification used two PCR steps, and the second PCR step added sample barcodes and sequencing adapters. Sequencing of libraries was done on Illumina HiSeq 2500 (2x100 bp) or NovaSeq (2x150 bp). In the original analysis: MIGEC handled demultiplexing of reads and collapsing into UMI consensus sequences, while MiXCR performed V(D)J alignment. Vaccine-responding clonotypes were defined with edgeR using replicate PBMC samples, requiring FDR below 0.01 and a log2 fold change above 5 up to day 15. CD4 or CD8 identity was assigned to each bulk clonotype according to whether the clonotype was present at higher abundance in the sequenced CD4 repertoire or the sequenced CD8 repertoire. TCRdb trimmed public reads at Q25 via fastp, called clones via MiXCR and kept in-frame beta chains. Rows merge per CDR3 protein into single entries with the most common DNA and genes. TCRdb assigned the V and J calls; the authors' analysis was not used. In this sample the table shows a few hundred thousand distinct CDR3 sequences, around 4.1% of which occur a single time. The ten largest clones take up approximately 24% of the sample.

This sample is part of a study of T cells after yellow fever vaccination (dated 2019 in TCRdb). Broadly, across the study: The SMART-Seq v4 Ultra Low Input RNA kit was used to prepare libraries from fractions with low cell numbers. To follow T-cell clones before and after both primary and booster YFV17D yellow fever vaccination, bulk TCR alpha and beta repertoires underwent longitudinal sequencing. Two healthy male donors, one aged 18 to 29 and one aged 30 to 40 years, made up the cohort. Blood was drawn at multiple timepoints before and after primary and secondary immunization, with bulk PBMC replicates and cell subsets isolated.

The full study reports these points: A small share of clonotypes occurred in both CD4 and CD8 compartments, likely arising from convergent recombination. FACS-sorted repertoires could contain abundant contaminating clonotypes from the bulk population, so computational filtering was required. Most clones expanded after primary vaccination were re-detected after the booster (96% of CD4 and around 88% of CD8), suggesting broad memory maintenance. Because only a couple of donors were included in the study, the extent to which the findings can be generalized is limited. Compared with the primary T-cell response, the secondary T-cell response was weaker but faster, peaking on day 5 rather than day 15.

This specimen's treatment or condition label, per the study, means: live attenuated yellow fever vaccine strain. At each blood-draw timepoint, two biological replicates of bulk PBMCs were obtained. PBMCs were isolated from peripheral blood using a standard Ficoll-Paque protocol. TriZol was used to extract RNA from bulk PBMCs, CD4 and CD8 fractions, and dextramer-positive and dextramer-negative fractions. Sequencing was performed on PBMCs, taken 5 days after the yellow fever booster vaccination. This receptor was obtained from a man aged 18-30 years who received the YFV17D yellow fever vaccine.

At the DNA level, the sequence is TGCGCCAGCAGCTTGCGGGGGCTTGACACTGAAGCTTTCTTT. It translates to CASSLRGLDTEAFF. The chain joins TRBV5-1 to TRBJ1-1; TRBD1 might be the D gene, on 6 matching bases. Based on the germline V gene, the CDR1 and CDR2 sequences are SGHRS and YFSETQ. Trimming removed 1 base from V and 3 bases from J, leaving 10 bases between the germline ends. The cysteine opens and the phenylalanine closes a CDR3 of 14 amino acids. The read is trimmed to its CDR3 DNA, 42 bases read in frame from base 1.